The source of this T cell receptor beta chain is a study of CD8+CD57+ T cells in acquired aplastic anemia. As for the study in general: Yields of DNA that came from sorted CD4+ and CD8+ cells averaged about 3.5 ug.

Study-wide findings and caveats: No significant patient-versus-control difference appeared in CD8+ Simpson's diversity. Fewer than 35 sequences, all CD8+ CDR3, were shared between patients and controls.

All sequencing subjects had displayed CD8+CD57+ cell expansion on flow cytometry. Every one of the patients had aplastic anemia (severe, acquired). According to the study, genomic DNA was the template for TCR beta VDJ and CDR3 profiling. TCRdb passed the reads through MiXCR, listing each CDR3 protein once. The sample yields about 200,000 distinct CDR3 sequences, roughly 60% seen once. Worth noting for this clonotype: Its antigen remains unknown.

J was trimmed by 0 bases and V by 2 bases; bases with no gene match: 2. CDR3 length: 15 residues. The germline V gene encodes CDR1 MNHNS and CDR2 SASEGT. The sample taken for sequencing was sorted CD4+, CD8+, or CD8+CD57+ T cells (not recorded which) from PBMCs. V and J are TRBV6-1 and TRBJ2-7, with TRBD1 matching 9 bases. The TCR comes from a human donor with aplastic anemia. The CDR3 is CASSEMTGGSYEQYF. The CDR3 DNA reads as TGTGCCAGCAGTGAAATGACAGGGGGCTCCTACGAGCAGTACTTC.